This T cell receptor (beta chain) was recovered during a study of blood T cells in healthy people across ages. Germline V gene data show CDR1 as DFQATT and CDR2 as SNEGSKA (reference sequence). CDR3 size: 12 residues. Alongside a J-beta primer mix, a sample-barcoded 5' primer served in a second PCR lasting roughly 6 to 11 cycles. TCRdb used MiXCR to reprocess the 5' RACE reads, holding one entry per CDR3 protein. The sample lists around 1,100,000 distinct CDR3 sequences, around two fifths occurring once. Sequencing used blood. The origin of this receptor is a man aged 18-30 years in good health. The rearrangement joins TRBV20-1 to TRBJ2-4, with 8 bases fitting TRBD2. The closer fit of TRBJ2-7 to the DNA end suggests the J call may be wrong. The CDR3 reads CSAVREGYEQYF. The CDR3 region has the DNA TGCAGTGCCGTTCGGGAGGGTTACGAGCAGTACTTC.